Shown below are 17 T cell receptor beta chains from a single sample sequenced in a study of cytomegalovirus exposure and HLA in healthy donors. PCR was performed using 60 Vbeta and 13 Jbeta primers. Sequencing was performed with immunoSEQ multiplex PCR; in TCRdb, only in-frame clones are kept and a portion is missing. The repertoire has some 180,000 clones, around 77% of them found once; the top ten carry roughly 2%. What was sequenced was PBMCs. The receptor source for this set is a man aged 25-45 years in good health and CMV-seronegative.

The CDR3 sequence is CASSASGLPYEQYF. The CDR3 coding sequence is TGCGCCAGCAGTGCATCGGGATTACCCTACGAGCAGTACTTC. The chain is built from TRBV10-1 and TRBJ2-7; a weak D match, TRBD2 (5 bases). The length of the CDR3 is 14 residues. Trimming cost V 4 bases and J 2 bases, with 12 bases left between them. Germline loops: CDR1 WNHNN, CDR2 SYGVQD (reference sequence).

V is TRBV10-3 and J is TRBJ1-4; a weak D match, TRBD1 (6 bases). From germline, CDR1 is ENHRY and CDR2 SYGVKD. The CDR3 covers 15 residues. V lost 10 bases and J 2 bases, leaving 17 bases between the germline ends. CDR3 coding DNA: TGTGCCACCTCGGTAGACAGGTCGACTAATGAAAAACTGTTTTTT. This encodes CATSVDRSTNEKLFF.

This clone appeared a single time. The genes are TRBV5-8 and TRBJ1-5, with unresolved D. Germline values: CDR1 SGHTS, CDR2 YDEGEE. The CDR3 covers 14 residues. Trimming took 0 bases from V and 4 from J, leaving 8 bases between them. The CDR3 is CASSLGLKNQPQHF. CDR3 in DNA: TGTGCCAGCAGCTTGGGACTGAAAAATCAGCCCCAGCATTTT.

The rearrangement links TRBV5-1 to TRBJ1-3, with D possibly TRBD1 on 5 matching bases. The CDR3 length is 16 residues. The germline V gene encodes CDR1 SGHRS and CDR2 YFSETQ. V lost 7 bases and J 0 bases, leaving 17 bases between the germline ends. The CDR3 loop reads CASARGTLDSGNTIYF. CDR3 nucleotides: TGCGCCAGCGCCCGGGGGACCCTGGACTCTGGAAACACCATATATTTT.

In this sample, this clone turned up once. The rearrangement uses TRBV7-9 and TRBJ1-1; TRBD1 is a possible D gene (5 bases). V lost 2 bases and J lost 7, with 11 bases in between. The germline V gene has CDR1 SEHNR and CDR2 FQNEAQ (reference sequence). The CDR3 length is 13 residues. CDR3 residues: CASSLKGSHEAFF. The CDR3 bases are TGTGCCAGCAGCTTAAAGGGGTCCCATGAAGCTTTCTTT.

Only one count was recorded for this clone. The V gene is TRBV5-1, the J gene TRBJ1-2; TRBD1 matches 7 bases. CDR3 size: 15 residues. J lost 3 bases, V lost 5 bases, and 10 bases had no gene match. Germline lookup yields CDR1 SGHRS and CDR2 YFSETQ. The CDR3 spells CASSPGGGEDYGYTF. CDR3 nucleotide sequence: TGCGCCAGCAGTCCTGGAGGGGGCGAAGACTATGGCTACACCTTC.

The chain is built from TRBV6-1 and TRBJ1-1; 11 bases fit TRBD1. The J segment lost 4 bases and the V segment lost 3 bases, leaving 4 bases of the junction unmatched. The CDR3 covers 15 residues. Per the germline V gene, CDR1 is MNHNS and CDR2 is SASEGT. The CDR3 region has the DNA TGTGCCAGCAGTGACCCTGGGACAGGGGGCACTGAAGCTTTCTTT. Amino acid sequence: CASSDPGTGGTEAFF.

CDR3: CSVCTGSTNEKLFF. The CDR3, as DNA: TGCAGCGTCTGCACGGGGTCAACTAATGAAAAACTGTTTTTT. V gene TRBV29-1 combines with J gene TRBJ1-4; D uncertain. The length of the CDR3 is 14 residues. The germline V gene encodes CDR1 SQVTM and CDR2 ANQGSEA. Trimming cost V 6 bases and J 0 bases, with 11 bases left between them.

The CDR3 nucleotides are TGTGCCACCCGGGACATAGACAATGAGCAGTTCTTC. It encodes CATRDIDNEQFF. J is TRBJ2-1 and V is TRBV7-9; tentatively, D is TRBD1 (6 bases). Germline lookup yields CDR1 SEHNR and CDR2 FQNEAQ (reference sequence). Trimming pared 10 bases from V and 5 bases from J, leaving 12 bases between. The CDR3 has 12 amino acids. Using reference TRBV7-9 and TRBJ2-1 for the parts outside the CDR3, the full variable domain is DTGVSQNPRHKITKRGQNVTFRCDPISEHNRLYWYRQTLGQGPEFLTYFQNEAQLEKSRLLSDRFSAERPKGSFSTLEIQRTEQGDSAMYLCATRDIDNEQFFGPGTRLTVL.

The genes are TRBV28 and TRBJ2-7; weak D call: TRBD2 (7 bases). In germline, CDR1 is MDHEN, CDR2 SYDVKM. The CDR3 sequence is 14 residues long. V lost 2 bases and J lost 4, with 12 bases in between. Here the CDR3 reads CASSLRGARYEQYF. The CDR3 DNA reads TGTGCCAGCAGTTTACGGGGGGCGCGGTACGAGCAGTACTTC.

V gene TRBV5-6 combines with J gene TRBJ2-5; tentative D call: TRBD1 (7 bases). V lost 3 bases and J 4 bases, leaving 19 bases between the germline ends. Germline V gives CDR1 SGHDT, CDR2 YYEEEE. The CDR3 has 16 residues. This chain's CDR3 is CASSSTRGTGGETQYF. The DNA of the CDR3 is TGTGCCAGCAGCTCCACCAGGGGGACTGGGGGAGAGACCCAGTACTTC.

The chain joins TRBV4-1 to TRBJ2-7, with 8 bases that match TRBD2. The CDR3 consists of 16 residues. Looked up from germline, CDR1 is MGHRA and CDR2 is YSYEKL. Losses at the gene ends were 0 bases for V and 2 bases for J; bases not matched to a gene: 6. The CDR3 sequence: CASSQEASGLPYEQYF. In DNA, the CDR3 is TGCGCCAGCAGCCAAGAGGCTAGCGGGCTCCCCTACGAGCAGTACTTC.

The chain combines TRBV5-4 with TRBJ2-1; 14 bases are shared with TRBD2. Trimming at V came to 4 bases and at J to 1 base, leaving 13 bases not matched to a gene. Germline CDR1 reads SGHNT; CDR2 reads YYREEE (reference sequence). The length of the CDR3 is 20 residues. The CDR3 DNA sequence: TGTGCCAGCAGCCCACGGACGCAAGGGACTAGCGGGAGTTCCTACAATGAGCAGTTCTTC. It translates to CASSPRTQGTSGSSYNEQFF.

This clone occurred a few times. In DNA form, the CDR3 reads TGTGCCAGCAGCTTGGGGAGAATTAACACCGGGGAGCTGTTTTTT. The encoded protein is CASSLGRINTGELFF. The genes are TRBV5-4 and TRBJ2-2; D remains unclear. Germline lookup yields CDR1 SGHNT and CDR2 YYREEE (reference sequence). The CDR3 runs 15 residues. V was shortened by 0 bases and J by 2 bases, with 8 bases between the two germline ends.

The CDR3 sequence: CASSLEGASNQPQHF. CDR3 sequence (DNA): TGTGCCAGCAGTTTGGAGGGGGCGAGCAATCAGCCCCAGCATTTT. The chain joins TRBV28 to TRBJ1-5; TRBD1 aligns across 7 bases. The CDR3 has 15 amino acids. Germline trimming cut 3 bases from V and 1 base from J; bases unmatched to any gene: 3. The germline gives CDR1 MDHEN, CDR2 SYDVKM.

The chain couples TRBV29-1 to TRBJ2-7; 9 bases are shared with TRBD2. The CDR3 consists of 12 residues. Germline trimming cut 7 bases from V and 2 bases from J; bases unmatched to any gene: 3. The germline V gene encodes CDR1 SQVTM and CDR2 ANQGSEA. The CDR3 DNA follows: TGCAGCGCTGCTAGCGGGACCTACGAGCAGTACTTC. This gives the protein CSAASGTYEQYF.

A few counts support this clone. The chain links TRBV6-1 to TRBJ2-7; D uncertain. Trimming cost V 0 bases and J 3 bases, with 9 bases left between them. This CDR3 spans 14 amino acids. Germline assignment: CDR1 MNHNS and CDR2 SASEGT. The CDR3 coding sequence is TGTGCCAGCAGTGAAGCCCCAAGCCTCTACGAGCAGTACTTC. Protein sequence: CASSEAPSLYEQYF.